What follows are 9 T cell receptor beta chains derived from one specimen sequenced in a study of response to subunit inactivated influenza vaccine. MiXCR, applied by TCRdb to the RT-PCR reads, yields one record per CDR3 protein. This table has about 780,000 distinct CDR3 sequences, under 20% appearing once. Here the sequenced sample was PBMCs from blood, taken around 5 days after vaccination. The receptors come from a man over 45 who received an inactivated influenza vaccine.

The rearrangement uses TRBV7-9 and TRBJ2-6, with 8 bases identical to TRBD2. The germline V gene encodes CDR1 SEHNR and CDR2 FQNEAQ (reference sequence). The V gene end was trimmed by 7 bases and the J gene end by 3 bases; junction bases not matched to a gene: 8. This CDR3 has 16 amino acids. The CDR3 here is CASIPGGPLGANVLTF. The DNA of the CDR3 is TGTGCCAGCATCCCGGGAGGGCCTCTTGGGGCCAACGTCCTGACTTTC.

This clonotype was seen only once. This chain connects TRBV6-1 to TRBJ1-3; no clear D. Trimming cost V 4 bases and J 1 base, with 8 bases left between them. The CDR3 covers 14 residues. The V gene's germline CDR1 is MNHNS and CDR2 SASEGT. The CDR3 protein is CASSARRSGNTIYF. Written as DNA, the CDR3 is TGTGCCAGCAGTGCCAGGAGGTCTGGAAACACCATATATTTT.

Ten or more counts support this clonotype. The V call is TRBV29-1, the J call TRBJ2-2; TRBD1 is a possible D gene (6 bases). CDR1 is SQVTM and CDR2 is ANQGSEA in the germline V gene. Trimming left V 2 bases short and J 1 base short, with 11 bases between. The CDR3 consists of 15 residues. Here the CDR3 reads CSVELRDKNTGELFF. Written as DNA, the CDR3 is TGCAGCGTTGAACTCCGGGACAAGAACACCGGGGAGCTGTTTTTT.

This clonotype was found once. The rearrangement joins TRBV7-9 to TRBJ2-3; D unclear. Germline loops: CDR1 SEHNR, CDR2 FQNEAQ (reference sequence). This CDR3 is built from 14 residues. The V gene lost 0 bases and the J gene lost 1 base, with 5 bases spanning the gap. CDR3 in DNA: TGTGCCAGCAGCTTAGCCCATCGCACAGATACGCAGTATTTT. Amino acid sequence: CASSLAHRTDTQYF.

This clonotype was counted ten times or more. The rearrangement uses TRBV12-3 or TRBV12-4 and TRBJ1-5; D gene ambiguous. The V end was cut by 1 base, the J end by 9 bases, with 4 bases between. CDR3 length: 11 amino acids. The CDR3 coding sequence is TGTGCCAGCAGTTTAGAGGGGCCCCAGCATTTT. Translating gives CASSLEGPQHF.

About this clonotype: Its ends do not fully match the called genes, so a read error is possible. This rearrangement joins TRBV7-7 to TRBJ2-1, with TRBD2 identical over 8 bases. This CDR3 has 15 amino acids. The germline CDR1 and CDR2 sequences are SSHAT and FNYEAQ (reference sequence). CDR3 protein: CASSLEPSGGYEQFF. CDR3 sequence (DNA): TGTGCTAGCAGCCTCGAGCCCAGCGGGGGTTATGAGCAGTTCTTC.

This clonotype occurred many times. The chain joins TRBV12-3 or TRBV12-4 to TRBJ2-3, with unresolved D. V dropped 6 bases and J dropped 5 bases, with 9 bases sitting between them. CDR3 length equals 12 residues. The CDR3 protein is CASSYRKDTQYF. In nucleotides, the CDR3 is TGTGCCAGCAGCTATAGGAAAGATACGCAGTATTTT.

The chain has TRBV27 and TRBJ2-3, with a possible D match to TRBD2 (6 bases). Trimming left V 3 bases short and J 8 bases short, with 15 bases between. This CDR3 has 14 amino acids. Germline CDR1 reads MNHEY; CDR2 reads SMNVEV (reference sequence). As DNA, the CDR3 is TGTGCCAGCAGTTTTACGGGGGAACCTGGTACGCAGTATTTT. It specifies CASSFTGEPGTQYF.

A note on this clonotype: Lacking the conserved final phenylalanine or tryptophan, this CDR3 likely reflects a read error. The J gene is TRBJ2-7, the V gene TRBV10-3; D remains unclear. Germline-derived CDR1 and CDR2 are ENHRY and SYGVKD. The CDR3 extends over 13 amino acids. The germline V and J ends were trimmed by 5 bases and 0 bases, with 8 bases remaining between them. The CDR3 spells CAISSDNSYEQYI. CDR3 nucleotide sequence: TGTGCCATCAGTAGCGACAACTCCTACGAGCAGTACATC.